A selection of T cell receptor beta chains follows, all from one sample in a study of Ad26.COV2.S vaccination and SARS-CoV-2 variants. Profiled with immunoSEQ multiplex PCR; TCRdb holds only in-frame clones, not every one. Among about 430,000 clones listed, 75% to 95% were seen once. This specimen consisted of peripheral blood, obtained in a trial of Ad26.COV2.S vaccine versus placebo. Receptor source: a person between 18 and 59 years old who received the Ad26.COV2.S COVID-19 vaccine or a placebo. Each CDR3 is given with its conserved first and last residue. The order of the fields is clone size, D gene, J gene, V gene, CDR3 DNA, CDR3 protein. D genes are given only for firm matches. Part of the rows lack a size; the others show once, few, many or a class for expanded clones.

once | NA | TRBJ2-7 | TRBV10-3 | TGTGCCATCGGACGGGACACATCGCAACACGAGCAGTACTTC | CAIGRDTSQHEQYF
NA | NA | TRBJ2-3 | TRBV19 | TGTGCCAGTAGTATTGCTGGCGGGCGAGGGGATACGCAGTATTTT | CASSIAGGRGDTQYF
NA | NA | TRBJ1-1 | TRBV28 | TGTGCCAGCAGCCTCGGGGGAGGGCGAACTGAAGCTTTCTTT | CASSLGGGRTEAFF
NA | TRBD2 | TRBJ2-7 | TRBV25-1 | TGTGCCAGCAGAGGGACGGGAGGCAGCTACGAGCAGTACTTC | CASRGTGGSYEQYF
NA | NA | TRBJ2-2 | TRBV10-2 | TGCGCCAGCCTCAGGCAGACCAACACCGGGGAGCTGTTTTTT | CASLRQTNTGELFF
NA | NA | TRBJ2-7 | TRBV7-2 | TGTGCCAGCAGCACCCAGGGTTTCAGGGGCGAGCAGTACTTC | CASSTQGFRGEQYF
NA | NA | TRBJ1-1 | TRBV27 | TGTGCCAGCGCCCCCTGGGAGGGGAACACTGAAGCTTTCTTT | CASAPWEGNTEAFF
NA | TRBD2 | TRBJ2-1 | TRBV29-1 | TGCAGCGCCCGAGGGGGGGGGACTAGTTTCGAGCAGTTCTTC | CSARGGGTSFEQFF
NA | NA | TRBJ2-3 | TRBV25-1 | TGTGCCAGCAGTGAATCTGACGTAACAGATACGCAGTATTTT | CASSESDVTDTQYF
NA | NA | TRBJ2-1 | TRBV21-1 | TGTGCCAGGGGAGGGGCCAGGGGGGTCCACAATGAGCAGTTCTTC | CARGGARGVHNEQFF
NA | TRBD2 | TRBJ2-3 | TRBV24-1 | TGTGCCACCAGTGATTTGGGTAGCGGGAGCACAGATACGCAGTATTTT | CATSDLGSGSTDTQYF
NA | TRBD1 | TRBJ2-1 | TRBV9 | TGTGCCAGCAGCGTAGGGGACAGGGTGGTCGATGAGCAGTTCTTC | CASSVGDRVVDEQFF
NA | NA | TRBJ2-1 | TRBV7-2 | TGTGCCAGCAGCCCGAGGGTTGACAATGAGCAGTTCTTC | CASSPRVDNEQFF
NA | TRBD1 | TRBJ2-3 | TRBV24-1 | TGTGCCACCAGTGATCTCGAGAGGGGACAGGGGGCCCTGTGTGGAGATACGCAGTATTTT | CATSDLERGQGALCGDTQYF
NA | NA | TRBJ2-2 | TRBV2 | TGTGCCAGTAAGGGAAACCCGAACACCGGGGAGCTGTTTTTT | CASKGNPNTGELFF
once | TRBD1 | TRBJ2-3 | TRBV19 | TGTGCCAGTAGTATACTTGGACAGGGTGAAGGTACGCAGTATTTT | CASSILGQGEGTQYF
NA | NA | TRBJ2-5 | TRBV5-5 | TGTGCCAGCAGCCTCTATGGTCAGAAAGAGACCCAGTACTTC | CASSLYGQKETQYF
once | NA | TRBJ1-1 | TRBV27 | TGTGCCAGCAGTTCTAAGGGTGGGGGGAACACTGAAGCTTTCTTT | CASSSKGGGNTEAFF
NA | NA | TRBJ2-1 | TRBV7-9 | TGTGCCAGCAGCTTACTGCACAATGAGCAGTTCTTC | CASSLLHNEQFF
NA | NA | TRBJ1-5 | TRBV6-2/TRBV6-3 | TGTGCCAGCAGCCCCCCCCACATGGGGAATCAGCCCCAGCATTTT | CASSPPHMGNQPQHF
once | NA | TRBJ1-2 | TRBV9 | TGTGCCAGCAGCGTAGGGCCGGGGGCGCACGGCTATGGCTACACCTTC | CASSVGPGAHGYGYTF
NA | NA | TRBJ2-7 | TRBV7-9 | TGTGCCAGCAGTAATTTCGGGGGGCGTAGGTACGAGCAGTACTTC | CASSNFGGRRYEQYF
NA | NA | TRBJ2-2 | TRBV2 | TGTGCCAGCAGGGAAGACGTAGCCGGGGAGCTGTTTTTT | CASREDVAGELFF
many | NA | TRBJ2-7 | TRBV19 | TGTGCCAGTAGTTCTTGGGCAGCTCCCTCCTACGAGCAGTACTTC | CASSSWAAPSYEQYF
NA | NA | TRBJ2-1 | TRBV11-2 | TGTGCCAGCAGCTTAGTTTGGCGGGGACCTTACAATGAGCAGTTCTTC | CASSLVWRGPYNEQFF
once | TRBD2 | TRBJ2-1 | TRBV5-5 | TGTGCCAGCAGCTTTCTTGGACTAGCGGGAGAATACAATGAGCAGTTCTTC | CASSFLGLAGEYNEQFF
NA | TRBD1 | TRBJ1-3 | TRBV30 | TGTGCCTGGAGTGTACAACGGACAGGGAGCTCTGGAAACACCATATATTTT | CAWSVQRTGSSGNTIYF
NA | NA | TRBJ2-1 | TRBV7-9 | TGTGCCAGCAGCCCGGACTTTGAGCAGTTCTTC | CASSPDFEQFF
NA | NA | TRBJ2-7 | TRBV28 | TGTGCCAGCAGTTCCGATGTTTTCTACTACGAGCAGTACTTC | CASSSDVFYYEQYF
few | NA | TRBJ2-5 | TRBV7-2 | TGTGCCAGCAGCTCGGCCGGGTCCATTGAGACCCAGTACTTC | CASSSAGSIETQYF
NA | NA | TRBJ2-1 | TRBV10-3 | TGTGCCATCAGTGACATGGATGAGCAGTTCTTC | CAISDMDEQFF
NA | TRBD2 | TRBJ2-1 | TRBV15 | TGTGCCACCAGCAGAGATCGAGCGGGAGCTTACAATGAGCAGTTCTTC | CATSRDRAGAYNEQFF
NA | TRBD1 | TRBJ1-1 | TRBV30 | TGTGCCTCTTCGGGACAGGGCATGAACACTGAAGCTTTCTTT | CASSGQGMNTEAFF
NA | NA | TRBJ2-3 | TRBV5-8 | TGTGCCAGCAGCTTGATGGGACATAGAGTCCGCGATACGCAGTATTTT | CASSLMGHRVRDTQYF
NA | TRBD2 | TRBJ2-3 | TRBV12-5 | TGTGCTAGTGGTTTGGATGGACTAGCGGGAGCCATCGATACGCAGTATTTT | CASGLDGLAGAIDTQYF
once | NA | TRBJ1-3 | TRBV7-6 | TGTGCCAGCAGCTTAGTCGCGAGCCTGCCTAACTCTGGAAACACCATATATTTT | CASSLVASLPNSGNTIYF
once | NA | TRBJ2-3 | TRBV29-1 | TGCAGCGTTGAAACCTGGACACAAACAGATACGCAGTATTTT | CSVETWTQTDTQYF
NA | TRBD2 | TRBJ2-4 | TRBV4-2 | TGTGCCAGCAGCCAAGAGGGCAGGGGACTAGCGGGTCCGAGCTACAAAAACATTCAGTACTTC | CASSQEGRGLAGPSYKNIQYF
NA | TRBD1 | TRBJ2-4 | TRBV6-6 | TGTGCCAGCAGTTACTGGGCCGGGACAGGGGACATTCAGTACTTC | CASSYWAGTGDIQYF
NA | NA | TRBJ1-2 | TRBV18 | TGTGCCAGCTCACCATCGCAGAACCCTAACTATGGCTACACCTTC | CASSPSQNPNYGYTF